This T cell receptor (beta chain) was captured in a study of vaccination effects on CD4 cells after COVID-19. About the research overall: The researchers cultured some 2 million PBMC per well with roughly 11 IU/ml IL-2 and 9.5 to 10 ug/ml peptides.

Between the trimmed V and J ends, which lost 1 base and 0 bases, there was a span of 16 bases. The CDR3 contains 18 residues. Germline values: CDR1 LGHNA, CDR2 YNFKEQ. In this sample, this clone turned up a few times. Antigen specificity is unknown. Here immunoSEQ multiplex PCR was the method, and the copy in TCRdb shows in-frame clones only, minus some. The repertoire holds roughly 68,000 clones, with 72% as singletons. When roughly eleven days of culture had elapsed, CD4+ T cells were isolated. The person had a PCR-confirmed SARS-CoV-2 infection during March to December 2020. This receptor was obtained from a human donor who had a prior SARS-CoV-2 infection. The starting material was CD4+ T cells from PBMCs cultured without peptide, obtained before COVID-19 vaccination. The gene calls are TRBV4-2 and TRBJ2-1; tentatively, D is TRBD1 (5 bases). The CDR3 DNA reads TGTGCCAGCAGCCAAGCGTCTTGGGGCAGAAGCTCCTACAATGAGCAGTTCTTC. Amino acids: CASSQASWGRSSYNEQFF.